Listed below are T cell receptor beta chains from one sample, sequenced in a study of cytomegalovirus exposure and HLA in healthy donors. TCRdb's table, derived via immunoSEQ multiplex PCR, lists solely in-frame clones and lacks some. The sample comprises around 210,000 clones, 60% to 80% of which are singletons, and about 2.8% rests with the top ten. Material: PBMCs. Receptors were obtained from a woman in her 30s in good health and CMV-seronegative. CDR3s leave out the opening cysteine and the closing phenylalanine or tryptophan. Clone size appears in some rows only: once, few, many, or a class for an expanded clone.

abundance: -; j_gene: TRBJ1-4; v_gene: TRBV30; CDR3aa: AWSTHRGLLENNEKLF
abundance: once; j_gene: TRBJ2-4; v_gene: TRBV18; CDR3aa: ASSPTSLASHIQY
abundance: -; j_gene: TRBJ1-1; v_gene: TRBV9; CDR3aa: ASSPLTGGGEAF
abundance: -; j_gene: TRBJ2-7; v_gene: TRBV27; CDR3aa: ASKGEGRSYEQY
abundance: -; j_gene: TRBJ2-3; v_gene: TRBV6-5; CDR3aa: ASSRADTQY
abundance: once; j_gene: TRBJ2-1; v_gene: TRBV6-1; CDR3aa: ASSEAARGRYNEQF
abundance: -; j_gene: -; v_gene: TRBV6-1; CDR3aa: ASKSGNPYEQY
abundance: -; j_gene: TRBJ2-3; v_gene: TRBV7-2; CDR3aa: ASSLGLAGVDTQY
abundance: -; j_gene: TRBJ1-2; v_gene: TRBV4-1; CDR3aa: ASSLGAGSPYGYT
abundance: -; j_gene: TRBJ2-3; v_gene: TRBV5-1; CDR3aa: ASRMLAGGGTDTQY
abundance: -; j_gene: TRBJ2-1; v_gene: TRBV7-6; CDR3aa: ASSPRTSGSSYNEQF
abundance: -; j_gene: TRBJ1-1; v_gene: TRBV5-1; CDR3aa: ASSLELRNTEAF